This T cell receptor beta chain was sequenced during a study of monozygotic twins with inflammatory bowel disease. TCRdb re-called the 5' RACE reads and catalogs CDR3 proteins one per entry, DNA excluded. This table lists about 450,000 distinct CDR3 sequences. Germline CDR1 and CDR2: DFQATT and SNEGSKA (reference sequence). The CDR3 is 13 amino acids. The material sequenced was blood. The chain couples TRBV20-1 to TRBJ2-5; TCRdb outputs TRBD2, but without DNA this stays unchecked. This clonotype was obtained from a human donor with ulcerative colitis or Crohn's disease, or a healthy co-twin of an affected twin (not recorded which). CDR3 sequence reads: CSANQREQETQYF.